This T cell receptor (beta chain) was recovered during a study of regulatory T cells in long-lasting Graves disease. Whole-study results and caveats: TCR diversity was lower in persistent Graves' patients (versus newly diagnosed ones).

Arm-PCR with iRepertoire HTBI primers amplified the CDR3 regions for these TCR beta libraries. MiXCR, run by TCRdb on the multiplex PCR reads, gives a single entry per CDR3 protein. The profile shows roughly 610,000 distinct CDR3 sequences, 15% to 20% of them singletons. The CDR3 is made up of 13 amino acids. Germline V gene lookup returns CDR1 MNHEY and CDR2 SVGEGT. The time point denotes: newly diagnosed GD, antithyroid drugs for less than 3 months. Extracted RNA from PBMCs served as the source of the TCR library. Peripheral blood, around 9 milliliters per patient, was collected in EDTA tubes. Comment on this clonotype: Its antigen is not identified. Mismatch with germline at one junction end may stem from a read error.

The same sample was also studied in work on T cells in Graves' hyperthyroidism and ophthalmopathy. Per that paper: Hyperthyroidism patients were newly diagnosed, had disease duration under 2 months, and were aged 18 to 65 years.

This sequence joins TRBV6-2 or TRBV6-3 and TRBJ2-1; D is uncertain. The clonotype comes from a man in his late teens or twenties with Graves disease. This specimen consisted of peripheral blood mononuclear cells (PBMCs), obtained at new diagnosis, from a patient treated with antithyroid drugs. CDR3 in amino acids: CVSSYGLGNEQFF. The CDR3 DNA is TGTGTCAGCAGTTACGGGCTAGGCAATGAGCAGTTCTTC.